Listed below are T cell receptor beta chains from one sample, sequenced in a study of blood T cell repertoires in COVID-19. Repertoires were generated with immunoSEQ multiplex PCR, while TCRdb's copy carries only in-frame clones and drops some. Here the sample spans 250,000 to 350,000 clones, roughly 90% being singletons. Sequences were obtained from peripheral blood. These receptors originate from a woman in her twenties or thirties with COVID-19, enrolled during active disease. The CDR3 runs from the conserved cysteine through the conserved F or W. Fields, in order: D gene, clone size, J gene, V gene, CDR3 protein, CDR3 DNA. A D gene is named only where the DNA matches it firmly. Rows may omit the clone size; those that give it use once, few, many or a size class.

D: TRBD2
size: once
J: TRBJ2-7
V: TRBV4-1
CDR3: CASSQSGTSGSGPYEQYF
DNA: TGCGCCAGCAGCCAGTCAGGGACTAGCGGGAGTGGGCCCTACGAGCAGTACTTC

D: -
size: -
J: TRBJ2-1
V: TRBV2
CDR3: CASSRTSPMDEQFF
DNA: TGTGCCAGCAGCAGGACAAGTCCTATGGATGAGCAGTTCTTC

D: TRBD1
size: -
J: TRBJ2-7
V: TRBV30
CDR3: CAWARGFSYEQYF
DNA: TGTGCCTGGGCCAGGGGGTTCTCCTACGAGCAGTACTTC

D: -
size: -
J: TRBJ1-1
V: TRBV19
CDR3: CATRQFMNTEAFF
DNA: TGTGCCACCCGACAGTTCATGAACACTGAAGCTTTCTTT

D: -
size: -
J: TRBJ2-7
V: TRBV5-4
CDR3: CASSLDMADEQYF
DNA: TGTGCCAGCAGCTTGGATATGGCTGACGAGCAGTACTTC

D: -
size: -
J: TRBJ2-7
V: TRBV7-9
CDR3: CASSGRAAGYEQYF
DNA: TGTGCCAGCAGCGGGCGGGCCGCGGGTTACGAGCAGTACTTC

D: TRBD2
size: -
J: TRBJ2-3
V: TRBV10-3
CDR3: CAISESGLAEGSTDTQYF
DNA: TGTGCCATCAGTGAGTCGGGACTAGCGGAGGGAAGCACAGATACGCAGTATTTT

D: -
size: -
J: TRBJ1-2
V: TRBV10-3
CDR3: CAISDRERSNYGYTF
DNA: TGTGCCATCAGTGACCGAGAACGGTCTAACTATGGCTACACCTTC

D: TRBD2
size: -
J: TRBJ2-7
V: TRBV27
CDR3: CASSPTSGRAGEQYF
DNA: TGTGCCAGCAGTCCCACTAGCGGGAGGGCCGGCGAGCAGTACTTC

D: -
size: -
J: TRBJ2-7
V: TRBV5-1
CDR3: CASSPRQASSYEQYF
DNA: TGCGCCAGCAGCCCAAGACAGGCCTCCTCCTACGAGCAGTACTTC

D: -
size: -
J: TRBJ1-2
V: TRBV6-5
CDR3: CASRGGAYGYTF
DNA: TGTGCCAGCAGGGGGGGGGCGTATGGCTACACCTTC

D: TRBD1
size: -
J: TRBJ2-2
V: TRBV30
CDR3: CAWSVRTGRAGELFF
DNA: TGTGCCTGGAGTGTTAGGACAGGGCGAGCCGGGGAGCTGTTTTTT